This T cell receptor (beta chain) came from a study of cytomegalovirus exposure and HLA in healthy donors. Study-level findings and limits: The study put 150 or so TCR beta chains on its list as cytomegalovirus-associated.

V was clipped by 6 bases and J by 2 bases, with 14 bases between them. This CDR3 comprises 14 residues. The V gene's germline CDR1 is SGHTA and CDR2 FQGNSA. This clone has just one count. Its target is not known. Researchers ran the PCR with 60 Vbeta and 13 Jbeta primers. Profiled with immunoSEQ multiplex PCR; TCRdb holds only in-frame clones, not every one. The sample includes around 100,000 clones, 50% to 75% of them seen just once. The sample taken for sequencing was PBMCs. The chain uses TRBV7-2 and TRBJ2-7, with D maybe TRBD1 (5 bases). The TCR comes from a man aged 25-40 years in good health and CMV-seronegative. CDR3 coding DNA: TGTGCCAGCAGAAACCAGGGTTGGCCCTACGAGCAGTACTTC. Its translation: CASRNQGWPYEQYF.